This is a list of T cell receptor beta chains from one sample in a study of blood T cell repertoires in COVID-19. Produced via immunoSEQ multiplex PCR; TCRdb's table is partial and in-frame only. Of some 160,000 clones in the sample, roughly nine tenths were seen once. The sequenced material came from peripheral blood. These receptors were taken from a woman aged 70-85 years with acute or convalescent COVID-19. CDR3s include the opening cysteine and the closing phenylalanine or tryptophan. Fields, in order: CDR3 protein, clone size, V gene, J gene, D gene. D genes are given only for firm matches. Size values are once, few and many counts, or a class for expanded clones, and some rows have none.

CASSFSERGNSPLHF,-,TRBV27,TRBJ1-6,-
CASSQGSSLNTEAFF,-,TRBV4-3,TRBJ1-1,-
CASSSVPGQGAPTEAFF,-,TRBV5-1,TRBJ1-1,TRBD1
CASSEPRGSNYGYTF,-,TRBV2,TRBJ1-2,-
CASSATGGIGYTF,-,TRBV10-1,TRBJ1-2,TRBD1
CASSNTGSDYGYTF,-,TRBV19,TRBJ1-2,-
CAWSGTGKFRDTEAFF,-,TRBV30,TRBJ1-1,TRBD1
CASSQGRTVNSPLHF,-,TRBV4-3,TRBJ1-6,-
CASSFGQNTVYGYTF,-,TRBV5-1,TRBJ1-2,-
CASSPGTGSHEQYF,-,TRBV5-4,TRBJ2-7,TRBD1
CATGKGREGTDTQYF,-,TRBV24-1,TRBJ2-3,TRBD2
CASSYPAGRTDTQYF,-,TRBV6-2/TRBV6-3,TRBJ2-3,-
CASSKAGGSSYEQYF,-,TRBV4-1,TRBJ2-7,TRBD2
CASSETGTGGFGYTF,-,TRBV6-1,TRBJ1-2,TRBD1
CASSLEGGTEAFF,-,TRBV27,TRBJ1-1,-
CASSLNSGTSGSEQYF,few,TRBV7-6,TRBJ2-7,TRBD2
CATSREGQGAFGELFF,once,TRBV15,TRBJ2-2,TRBD1
CASSLDGTTNEQFF,-,TRBV4-1,TRBJ2-1,TRBD2
CASSLGGNTEAFF,-,TRBV5-1,TRBJ1-1,TRBD1
CASSFGPYEQFF,-,TRBV7-2,TRBJ2-1,-
CASSQSRQIYGYTF,-,TRBV23-1,TRBJ1-2,-
CASSPDYNEQFF,-,TRBV7-2,TRBJ2-1,-
CASSPGQGYYGYTF,-,TRBV6-5,TRBJ1-2,TRBD1
CASSGDFTDTQYF,-,TRBV12-3/TRBV12-4,TRBJ2-3,-
CASSFQRTGIRDIQYF,-,TRBV5-6,TRBJ2-4,TRBD1
CASSPQGAVNYGYTF,-,TRBV9,TRBJ1-2,TRBD1
CASSLTSGSVGELFF,-,TRBV5-1,TRBJ2-2,TRBD2